The 14 T cell receptor beta chains listed next were all sequenced from one sample in a study of shared clonotypes between healthy human individuals (dated by TCRdb to 2020 to 2022). The library relied on the immunoSEQ multiplex PCR assay. As stored in TCRdb, this immuneACCESS dataset retains in-frame rearrangements with V and J assigned. A fraction of the clones does not appear; measured against another copy, unresolved V genes explain less than half of the discrepancy, and the remainder lacks a known reason. The sample table shows about 470,000 clones, and 79% are seen once. Roughly 13% of the sample goes to the ten largest clones. The source material was PBMCs. These receptors were taken from a woman in her thirties or forties in good health. Some clones in this sample may be carry-over from other donors' samples.

V is TRBV18 and J is TRBJ1-2, with unresolved D. CDR1 is KGHSH, CDR2 LQKENI, per germline. The CDR3 has 13 amino acids. V dropped 0 bases and J dropped 5 bases, with 7 bases sitting between them. The CDR3 coding sequence is TGTGCCAGCTCACCACCGGGCGGATATGGCTACACCTTC. This gives the protein CASSPPGGYGYTF.

This chain links TRBV30 with TRBJ2-2; a weak D match, TRBD2 (5 bases). This CDR3 spans 15 amino acids. Per the germline V gene, CDR1 is GTSNPN and CDR2 is SVGIG (reference sequence). The DNA of the CDR3 is TGTGCTGGAGCGACGGACTTTGGTGCCACCGGGGAGCTGTTTTTT. Encoded protein: CAGATDFGATGELFF.

Notes on this clone: The identical CDR3 is also encoded by other nucleotide sequences in the sample. The chain links TRBV5-4 to TRBJ2-3, with D possibly called TRBD1 or TRBD2 (5 bases each). Germline V gives CDR1 SGHNT, CDR2 YYREEE (reference sequence). V was pared by 4 bases and J by 0 bases, with 6 bases between. The CDR3 has 13 residues. In DNA, the CDR3 is TGTGCCAGCAGCAGGGACAGCACAGATACGCAGTATTTT. It translates to CASSRDSTDTQYF. The whole variable domain, remainder taken from reference TRBV5-4 and TRBJ2-3, is ETGVTQSPTHLIKTRGQQVTLRCSSQSGHNTVSWYQQALGQGPQFIFQYYREEENGRGNFPPRFSGLQFPNYSSELNVNALELDDSALYLCASSRDSTDTQYFGPGTRLTVL.

The chain links TRBV28 to TRBJ2-1, with TRBD1 as a possible D gene (5 bases). This CDR3 comprises 15 residues. Per germline, CDR1 MDHEN and CDR2 SYDVKM. Trimming took 5 bases from V and 0 from J, leaving 11 bases between them. The CDR3 sequence: CASSPLRGSYNEQFF. The DNA for the CDR3 is TGTGCCAGCAGTCCGCTAAGGGGCTCCTACAATGAGCAGTTCTTC.

The chain joins TRBV7-7 to TRBJ2-2; D gene ambiguous. V was shortened by 5 bases and J by 5 bases, with 9 bases between the two germline ends. Germline CDR1 is SSHAT and CDR2 is FNYEAQ (reference sequence). This CDR3 comprises 13 residues. Here the CDR3 DNA reads TGTGCCAGCAGCAAGACCTTAACCGGGGAGCTGTTTTTT. Amino acids: CASSKTLTGELFF.

The chain has TRBV2 and TRBJ1-1, with D possibly matching TRBD1 (5 bases). The CDR3 extends over 13 amino acids. CDR1 is SNHLY and CDR2 is FYNNEI in the germline V gene. Trimming removed 5 bases from V and 0 bases from J, with 7 bases in between. The CDR3 reads CASSRGMNTEAFF. For the CDR3, the DNA is TGTGCCAGCAGTCGGGGGATGAACACTGAAGCTTTCTTT.

This clone was seen only a few times. This chain uses TRBV10-3 with TRBJ1-1; D is ambiguous. Germline-derived CDR1 and CDR2 are ENHRY and SYGVKD. The CDR3 extends over 15 amino acids. Trimming took off 0 bases at V and 0 bases at J, with 8 bases between the two ends. In DNA, the CDR3 is TGTGCCATCAGTGAGTCAGTAGACATGAACACTGAAGCTTTCTTT. It is translated as CAISESVDMNTEAFF.

This CDR3 reads CASSRDREGTEAFF. CDR3 nucleotides: TGTGCCAGTAGCAGGGACAGGGAAGGCACTGAAGCTTTCTTT. This chain joins TRBV19 and TRBJ1-1; 9 bases fit TRBD1. The CDR3 spans 14 residues. Per the germline V gene, CDR1 is LNHDA and CDR2 is SQIVND (reference sequence). V shed 6 bases and J 4 bases; nucleotides not matched to a gene: 6.

This clone was seen a few times. For the CDR3, the DNA is TGTGCCAGCAGCTTACGGGACCGCAGTGAAAAACTGTTTTTT. Translating gives CASSLRDRSEKLFF. The chain joins TRBV7-9 to TRBJ1-4, with D maybe TRBD1 (5 bases). CDR3 length: 14 residues. Trimming cost V 2 bases and J 7 bases, with 11 bases left between them. Germline lookup yields CDR1 SEHNR and CDR2 FQNEAQ (reference sequence).

Only one count was recorded for this clone. The chain links TRBV7-6 to TRBJ1-2; no firm D call. The CDR3 is 14 amino acids. The V end lost 5 bases, the J end lost 8 bases, and 18 bases lay between the germline ends. Germline loops: CDR1 SGHVS, CDR2 FNYEAQ. The DNA for the CDR3 is TGTGCCAGCAGCCCGACGCTTCACGAAGGCGGCTACACCTTC. Translating gives CASSPTLHEGGYTF.

This clone was recorded once. The CDR3 spells CASSPGWGSYEQYF. CDR3 nucleotide sequence: TGTGCCAGCTCCCCGGGGTGGGGGTCCTACGAGCAGTACTTC. V and J are TRBV18 and TRBJ2-7, with D perhaps being TRBD1 or TRBD2 (5 bases each). Germline loops: CDR1 KGHSH, CDR2 LQKENI. Trimming shortened V by 6 bases and J by 1 base, and 13 bases separated the two germline ends. This CDR3 has 14 residues.

The chain joins TRBV2 to TRBJ2-7; 7 positions agree with TRBD1. V lost 4 bases and J lost 0; bases outside the gene matches: 0. This CDR3 has 13 residues. Germline V CDR1 and CDR2: SNHLY, FYNNEI. CDR3 protein: CASSGDSSYEQYF. CDR3 nucleotides: TGTGCCAGCAGTGGGGACAGCTCCTACGAGCAGTACTTC.

The chain employs TRBV7-9 and TRBJ2-2; 8 positions agree with TRBD1. The trim removed 5 bases at V and 2 bases at J, leaving 4 bases unmatched. Germline V gives CDR1 SEHNR, CDR2 FQNEAQ (reference sequence). The CDR3 loop spans 15 amino acids. The chain's CDR3 is CASSLGTGNTGELFF. For the CDR3, the DNA is TGTGCCAGCAGCCTAGGGACAGGCAACACCGGGGAGCTGTTTTTT. Combining the CDR3 with reference TRBV7-9 and TRBJ2-2 gives the whole variable domain DTGVSQNPRHKITKRGQNVTFRCDPISEHNRLYWYRQTLGQGPEFLTYFQNEAQLEKSRLLSDRFSAERPKGSFSTLEIQRTEQGDSAMYLCASSLGTGNTGELFFGEGSRLTVL.

The V gene is TRBV5-4, the J gene TRBJ1-2; the D gene is possibly TRBD1 (5 bases). V lost 0 bases and J 7 bases, leaving 10 bases between the germline ends. The CDR3 totals 13 residues. Germline V gene data show CDR1 as SGHNT and CDR2 as YYREEE (reference sequence). The CDR3 DNA sequence: TGTGCCAGCAGCTTGGGGGGGGAACTTGGCTACACCTTC. Its protein is CASSLGGELGYTF.